The present T cell receptor beta chain was sequenced within a study of blood T cells in healthy people across ages. Combining a sample-barcoded 5' primer with a J-beta primer mix, a second PCR ran for roughly 7 to 12 cycles. Each CDR3 protein is one row after TCRdb ran MiXCR on the 5' RACE reads. The sample yields 1.5 million to 2 million distinct CDR3 sequences, about two fifths seen once. This CDR3 has 15 residues. Germline V lookup: CDR1 DFQATT, CDR2 SNEGSKA (reference sequence). Germline trimming cut 3 bases from V and 4 bases from J; bases unmatched to any gene: 7. This clonotype was recorded a few times.

This receptor was obtained from a human donor in good health. Sequencing was carried out using blood. V and J are TRBV20-1 and TRBJ1-2; 11 nucleotides line up with TRBD1. CDR3 nucleotide sequence: TGCAGTGCTAGGCAGAAGGGACAGGGGGGCTATGGCTACACCTTC. Translated: CSARQKGQGGYGYTF.